This TCR beta chain is drawn from a study of spatial heterogeneity in lung cancer. At the level of the study: Alpha-chain sequences were consistently detected less often than beta-chain sequences. Strong correlation was found between tumor-region TCR transcript counts and a T cell module score from matched bulk RNA-seq.

Each TCR cDNA molecule carried a unique molecular identifier. TCRdb used MiXCR to reprocess the 5' RACE reads, holding one entry per CDR3 protein. Of some 97,000 distinct CDR3 sequences listed, approximately 4.7% are singletons. A word on this clonotype: Its antigen is unidentified.

Time point meaning: sample taken at primary tumor resection. Tumor, nontumor lung or frozen PBMC supplied whole RNA, sequenced without sorting. General study points: Mutation tallies in tumors tracked expanded intratumoral alpha and beta TCR counts.

The CDR3 runs 16 residues. V lost 4 bases, J lost 4 bases, and 19 bases lay in between. The germline CDR1 and CDR2 sequences are SEHNR and FQNEAQ (reference sequence). The chain combines TRBV7-9 with TRBJ1-2; D not resolved. The sequences come from lung tumor tissue, collected at surgery. The receptor was derived from a male donor with early-stage non-small cell lung cancer. The CDR3 nucleotides read TGTGCCAGCAGCTCCACCTACACACGGGGAATCTATGGCTACACCTTC. Residues: CASSSTYTRGIYGYTF.